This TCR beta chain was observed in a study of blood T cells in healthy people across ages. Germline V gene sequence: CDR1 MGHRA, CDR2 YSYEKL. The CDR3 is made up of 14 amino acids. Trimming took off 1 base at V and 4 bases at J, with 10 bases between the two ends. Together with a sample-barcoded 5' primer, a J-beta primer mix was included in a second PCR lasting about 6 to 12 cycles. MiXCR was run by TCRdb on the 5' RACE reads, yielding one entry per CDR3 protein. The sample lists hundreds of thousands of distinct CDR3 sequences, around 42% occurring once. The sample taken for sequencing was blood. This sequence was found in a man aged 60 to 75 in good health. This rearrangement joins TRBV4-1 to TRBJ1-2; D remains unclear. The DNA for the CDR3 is TGCGCCAGCAGCCAAGGGGTCCTAGCCTATGGCTACACCTTC. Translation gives CASSQGVLAYGYTF.